The T cell receptor beta chain described here comes from a study of Graves' ophthalmopathy and Graves' hyperthyroidism. Where ophthalmopathy was present, donors had moderate-to-severe activity, CAS ≥3, NOSPECS ≥4 and duration under 3 months. Exclusion criteria comprised other autoimmune diseases, uncontrolled infections, pregnancy or lactation in patients. Orbital computed tomography and thyroid ultrasound, along with TRAb, serum thyroxine and clinical symptoms, underpinned diagnosis. TCR beta CDR3 amplification used RNA transcripts. A first-round RT-PCR used HTBI primers, followed by a second-round multiplex PCR. TCRdb called the multiplex PCR reads again in MiXCR, with one record for every CDR3 protein. In the table there are about 200,000 distinct CDR3 sequences, just under 30% of which are singletons. The specimen sequenced was peripheral blood. The sequence was collected from a man in his forties or fifties with Graves' ophthalmopathy.

The CDR3 is CASSKQDGYEQYF. CDR3 DNA sequence: TGTGCCAGCAGTAAACAGGACGGCTACGAGCAGTACTTC. The gene calls are TRBV7-2 and TRBJ2-7, with D perhaps matching TRBD1 (5 bases). V was clipped by 6 bases and J by 3 bases, with 12 bases between them. In germline, CDR1 is SGHTA, CDR2 FQGNSA. The CDR3 totals 13 residues.